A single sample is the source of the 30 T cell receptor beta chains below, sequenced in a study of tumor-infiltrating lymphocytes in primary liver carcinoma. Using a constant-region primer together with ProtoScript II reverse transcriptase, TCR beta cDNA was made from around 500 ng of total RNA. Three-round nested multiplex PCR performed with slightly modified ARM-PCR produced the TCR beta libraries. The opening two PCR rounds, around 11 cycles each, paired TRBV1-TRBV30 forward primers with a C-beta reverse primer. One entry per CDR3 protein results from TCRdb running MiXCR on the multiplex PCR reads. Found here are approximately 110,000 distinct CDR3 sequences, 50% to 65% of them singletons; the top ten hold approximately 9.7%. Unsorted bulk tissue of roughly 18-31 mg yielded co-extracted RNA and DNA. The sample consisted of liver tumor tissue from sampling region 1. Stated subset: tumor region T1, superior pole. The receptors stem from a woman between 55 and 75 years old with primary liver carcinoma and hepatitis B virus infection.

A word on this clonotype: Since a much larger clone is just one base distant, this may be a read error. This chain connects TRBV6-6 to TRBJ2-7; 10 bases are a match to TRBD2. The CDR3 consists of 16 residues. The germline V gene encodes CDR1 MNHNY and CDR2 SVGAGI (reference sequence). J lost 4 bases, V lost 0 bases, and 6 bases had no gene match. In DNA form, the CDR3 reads TGTGCCAGCAGTTACTCGACTAGCGGGTGTGGGTACGAGCAGTACTTC. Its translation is CASSYSTSGCGYEQYF.

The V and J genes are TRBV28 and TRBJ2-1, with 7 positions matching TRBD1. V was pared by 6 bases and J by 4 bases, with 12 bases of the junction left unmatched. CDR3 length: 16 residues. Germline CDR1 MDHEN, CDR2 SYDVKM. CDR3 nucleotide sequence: TGTGCCAGCAGCACCTTAAGGTACAGGGGATACAATGAGCAGTTCTTC. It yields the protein CASSTLRYRGYNEQFF.

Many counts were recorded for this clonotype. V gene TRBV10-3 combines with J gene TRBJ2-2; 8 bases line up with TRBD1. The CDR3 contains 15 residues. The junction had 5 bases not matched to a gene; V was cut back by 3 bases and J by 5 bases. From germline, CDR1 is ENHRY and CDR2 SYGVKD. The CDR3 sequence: CAISERQGITGELFF. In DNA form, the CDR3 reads TGTGCCATCAGTGAAAGACAGGGGATTACCGGGGAGCTGTTTTTT.

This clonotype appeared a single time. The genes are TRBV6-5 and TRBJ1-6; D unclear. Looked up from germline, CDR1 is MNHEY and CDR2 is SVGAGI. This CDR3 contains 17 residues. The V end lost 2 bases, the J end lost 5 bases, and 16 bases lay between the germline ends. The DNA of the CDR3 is TGTGCCAGCAGTTACGAATTGCGTAGGCAAAATAATTCACCCCTCCACTTT. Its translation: CASSYELRRQNNSPLHF.

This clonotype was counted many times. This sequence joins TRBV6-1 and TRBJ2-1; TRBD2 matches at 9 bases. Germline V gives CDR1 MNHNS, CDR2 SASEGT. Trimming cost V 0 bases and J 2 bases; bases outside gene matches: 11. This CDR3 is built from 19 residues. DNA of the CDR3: TGTGCCAGCAGTGAAGCCCTGGGAGCGAGCGGGAGGACCTACAATGAGCAGTTCTTC. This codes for CASSEALGASGRTYNEQFF.

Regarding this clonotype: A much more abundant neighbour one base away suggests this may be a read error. DNA for the CDR3: TGTGCCAACAGCTTGGATCGGGGTACTTGGGATGAGACCCAGTACTTC. Encoded protein: CANSLDRGTWDETQYF. The chain combines TRBV5-6 with TRBJ2-5; D may be TRBD2 (5 bases). The CDR3 length is 16 residues. Germline V gene data show CDR1 as SGHDT and CDR2 as YYEEEE.

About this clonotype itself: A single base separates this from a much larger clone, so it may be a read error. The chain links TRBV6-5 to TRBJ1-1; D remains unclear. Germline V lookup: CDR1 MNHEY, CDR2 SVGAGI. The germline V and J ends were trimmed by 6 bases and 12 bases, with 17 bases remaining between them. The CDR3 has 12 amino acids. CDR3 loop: CASSPRIGGTFF. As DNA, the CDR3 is TGTGCCAGCAGCCCTCGGATAGGAGGTACTTTCTTT.

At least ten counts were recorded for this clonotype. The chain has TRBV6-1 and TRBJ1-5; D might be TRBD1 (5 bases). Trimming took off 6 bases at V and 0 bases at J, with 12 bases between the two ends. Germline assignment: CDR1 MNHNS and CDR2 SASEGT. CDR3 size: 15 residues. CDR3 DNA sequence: TGTGCCAGCAGGGTTTCGGGGGATAGCAATCAGCCCCAGCATTTT. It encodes CASRVSGDSNQPQHF.

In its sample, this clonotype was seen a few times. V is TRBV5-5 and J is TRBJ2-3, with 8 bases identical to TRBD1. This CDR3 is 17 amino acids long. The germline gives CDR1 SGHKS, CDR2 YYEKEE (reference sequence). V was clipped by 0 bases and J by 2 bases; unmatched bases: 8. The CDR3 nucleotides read TGTGCCAGCAGCTTGGGACCCGGGACAGGCTCCACAGATACGCAGTATTTT. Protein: CASSLGPGTGSTDTQYF.

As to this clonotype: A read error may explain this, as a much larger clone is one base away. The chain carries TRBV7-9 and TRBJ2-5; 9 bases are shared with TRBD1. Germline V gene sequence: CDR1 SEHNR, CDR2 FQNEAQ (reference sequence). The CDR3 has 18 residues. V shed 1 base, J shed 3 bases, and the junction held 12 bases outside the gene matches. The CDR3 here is CASSLVLLGDREEETQYF. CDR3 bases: TGTGCCAGCAGCTTAGTCCTGTTGGGGGACAGGGAGGAAGAGACCCAGTACTTC.

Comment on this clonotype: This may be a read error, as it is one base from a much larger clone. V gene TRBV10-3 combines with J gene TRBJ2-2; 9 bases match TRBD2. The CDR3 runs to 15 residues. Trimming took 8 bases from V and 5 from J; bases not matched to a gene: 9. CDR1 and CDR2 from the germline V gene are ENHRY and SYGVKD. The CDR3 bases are TGTGCCATCGGAAAGGCGGGAGGGCGAACCGGGGAGCTGTTTTTT. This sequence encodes CAIGKAGGRTGELFF.

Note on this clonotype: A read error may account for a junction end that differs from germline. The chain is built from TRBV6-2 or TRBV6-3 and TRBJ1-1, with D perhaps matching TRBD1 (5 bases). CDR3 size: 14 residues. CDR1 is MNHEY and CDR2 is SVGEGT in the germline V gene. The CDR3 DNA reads TGCGCCAACATACAGGATTTTATGAACACTGAAGCTTTCTTT. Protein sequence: CANIQDFMNTEAFF.

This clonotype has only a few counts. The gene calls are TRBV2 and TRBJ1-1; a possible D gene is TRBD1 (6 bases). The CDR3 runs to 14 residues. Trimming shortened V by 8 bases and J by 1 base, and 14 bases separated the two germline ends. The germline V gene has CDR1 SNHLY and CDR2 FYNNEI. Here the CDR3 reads CASGGGLSNTEAFF. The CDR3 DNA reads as TGTGCCAGCGGGGGGGGGCTGTCGAACACTGAAGCTTTCTTT.

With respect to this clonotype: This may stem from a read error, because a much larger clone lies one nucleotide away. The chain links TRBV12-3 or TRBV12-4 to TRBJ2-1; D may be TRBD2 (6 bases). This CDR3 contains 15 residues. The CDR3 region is CASNNGGEGYNERFF. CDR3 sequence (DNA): TGTGCCAGCAACAACGGGGGAGAGGGGTACAATGAGCGGTTCTTC.

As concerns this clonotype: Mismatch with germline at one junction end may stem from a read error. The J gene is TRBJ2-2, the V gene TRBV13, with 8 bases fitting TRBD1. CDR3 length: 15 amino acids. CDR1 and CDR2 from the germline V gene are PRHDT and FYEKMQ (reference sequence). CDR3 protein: CASSFGQGGTGEVFF. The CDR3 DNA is TGTGCCAGCAGCTTTGGACAGGGTGGGACCGGGGAGGTGTTTTTT.

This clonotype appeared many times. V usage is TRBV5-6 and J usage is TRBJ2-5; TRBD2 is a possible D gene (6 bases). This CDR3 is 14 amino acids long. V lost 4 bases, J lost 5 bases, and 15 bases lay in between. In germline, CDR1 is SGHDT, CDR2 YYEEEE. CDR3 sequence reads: CASSVVRGMETQYF. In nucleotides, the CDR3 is TGTGCCAGCAGCGTCGTTCGGGGGATGGAGACCCAGTACTTC.

CDR3 loop: CASSRGTIGGEQYF. The CDR3 region has the DNA TGTGCCAGCAGCCGAGGGACAATAGGAGGCGAGCAGTACTTC. The rearrangement links TRBV7-9 to TRBJ2-7; perhaps TRBD1 as D (6 bases). CDR1 and CDR2 from the germline V gene are SEHNR and FQNEAQ (reference sequence). The CDR3 covers 14 residues. V lost 5 bases, J lost 6 bases, and 17 bases lay in between.

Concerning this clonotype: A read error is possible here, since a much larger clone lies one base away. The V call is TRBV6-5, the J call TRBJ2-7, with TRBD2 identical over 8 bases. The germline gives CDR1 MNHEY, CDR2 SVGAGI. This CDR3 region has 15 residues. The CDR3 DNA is TGTGACAGCAAAGCCTTACAGGGACTAGTCGACGAGCAGTACTTC. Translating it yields CDSKALQGLVDEQYF.

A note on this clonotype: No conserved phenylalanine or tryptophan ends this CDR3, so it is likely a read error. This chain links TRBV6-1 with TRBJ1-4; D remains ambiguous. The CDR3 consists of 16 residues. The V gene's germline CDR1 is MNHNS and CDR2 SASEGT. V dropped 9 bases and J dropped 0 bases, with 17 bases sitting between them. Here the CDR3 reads CARNAALGSTNEKLFL. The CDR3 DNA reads TGTGCCAGAAATGCCGCCTTAGGGTCAACTAATGAAAAACTGTTTCTT.

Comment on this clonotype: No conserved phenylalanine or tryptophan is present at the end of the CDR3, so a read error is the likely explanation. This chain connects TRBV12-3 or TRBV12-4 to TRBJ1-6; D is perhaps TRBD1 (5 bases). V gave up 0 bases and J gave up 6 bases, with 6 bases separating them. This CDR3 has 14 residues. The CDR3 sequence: CASSLAGGNSPLHL. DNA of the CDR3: TGTGCCAGCAGTTTAGCGGGGGGTAATTCACCCCTCCACTTG.

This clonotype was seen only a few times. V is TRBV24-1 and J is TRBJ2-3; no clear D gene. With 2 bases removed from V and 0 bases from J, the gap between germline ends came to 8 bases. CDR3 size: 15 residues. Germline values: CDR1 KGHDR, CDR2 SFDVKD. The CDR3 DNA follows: TGTGCCACCAGTGATTCATCCTCGAGCACAGATACGCAGTATTTT. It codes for CATSDSSSSTDTQYF.

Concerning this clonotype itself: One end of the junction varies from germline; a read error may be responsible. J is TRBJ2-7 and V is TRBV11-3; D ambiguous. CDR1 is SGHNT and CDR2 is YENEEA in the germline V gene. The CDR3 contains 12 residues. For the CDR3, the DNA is TGTGCCAGTACGGGCGGCTCCTACGAGCAGTATTTC. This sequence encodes CASTGGSYEQYF. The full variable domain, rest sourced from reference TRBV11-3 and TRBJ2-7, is EAGVVQSPRYKIIEKKQPVAFWCNPISGHNTLYWYLQNLGQGPELLIRYENEEAVDDSQLPKDRFSAERLKGVDSTLKIQPAELGDSAVYLCASTGGSYEQYFGPGTRLTVT.

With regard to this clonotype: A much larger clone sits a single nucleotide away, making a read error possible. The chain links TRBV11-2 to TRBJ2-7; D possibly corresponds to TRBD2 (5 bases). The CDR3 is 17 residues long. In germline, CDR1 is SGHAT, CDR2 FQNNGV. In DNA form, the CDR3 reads TGTGCCAGCAACTTACCCCGTACGGGGTCCTGGTTCTACAAGCAGTACTTC. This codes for CASNLPRTGSWFYKQYF.

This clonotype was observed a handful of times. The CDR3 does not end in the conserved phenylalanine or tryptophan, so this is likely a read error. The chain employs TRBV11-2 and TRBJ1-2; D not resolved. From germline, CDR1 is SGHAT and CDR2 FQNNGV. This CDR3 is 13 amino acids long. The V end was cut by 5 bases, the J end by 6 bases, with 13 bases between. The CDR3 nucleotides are TGTGCCAGCAGCCTGGAGCCCGGCAATGGCTACACCTCC. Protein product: CASSLEPGNGYTS.

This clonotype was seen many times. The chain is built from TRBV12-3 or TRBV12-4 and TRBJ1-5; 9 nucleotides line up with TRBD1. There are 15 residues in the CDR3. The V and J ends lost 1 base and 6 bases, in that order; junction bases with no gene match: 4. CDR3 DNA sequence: TGTGCCAGCAGTTTAGTGGGACAGGGCGGTCAGCCCCAGCATTTT. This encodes CASSLVGQGGQPQHF.

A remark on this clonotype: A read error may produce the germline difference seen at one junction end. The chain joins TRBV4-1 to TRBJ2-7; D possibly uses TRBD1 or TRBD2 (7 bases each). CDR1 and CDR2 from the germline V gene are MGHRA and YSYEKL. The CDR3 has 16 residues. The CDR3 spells CASSRGRGQGSYEQHF. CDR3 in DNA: TGCGCCAGCAGCCGTGGGAGGGGGCAAGGGTCCTACGAGCAGCACTTC.

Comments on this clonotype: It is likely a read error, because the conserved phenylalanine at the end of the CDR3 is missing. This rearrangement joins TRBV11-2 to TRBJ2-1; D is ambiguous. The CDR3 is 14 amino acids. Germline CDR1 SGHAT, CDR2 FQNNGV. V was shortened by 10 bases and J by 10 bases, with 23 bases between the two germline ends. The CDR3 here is CANSPHSRYREQFS. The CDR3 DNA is TGTGCCAACAGTCCGCACTCGAGGTATAGGGAGCAGTTCTCC.

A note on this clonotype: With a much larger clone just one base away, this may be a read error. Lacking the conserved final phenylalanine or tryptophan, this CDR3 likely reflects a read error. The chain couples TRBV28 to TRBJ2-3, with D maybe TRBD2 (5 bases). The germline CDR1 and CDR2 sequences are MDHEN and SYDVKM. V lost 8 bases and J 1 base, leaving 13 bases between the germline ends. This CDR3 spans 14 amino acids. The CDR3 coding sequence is TGTGCCAGCGGAAGGTGGACTGGCACAGATACGCAGTATTTG. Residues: CASGRWTGTDTQYL.

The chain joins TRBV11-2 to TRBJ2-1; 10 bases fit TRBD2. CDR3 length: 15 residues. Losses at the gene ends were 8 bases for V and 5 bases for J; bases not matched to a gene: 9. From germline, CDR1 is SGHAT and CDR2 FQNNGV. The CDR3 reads CASSGTLAGNNEQFF. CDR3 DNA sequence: TGTGCCAGCTCGGGAACACTAGCGGGAAACAATGAGCAGTTCTTC.

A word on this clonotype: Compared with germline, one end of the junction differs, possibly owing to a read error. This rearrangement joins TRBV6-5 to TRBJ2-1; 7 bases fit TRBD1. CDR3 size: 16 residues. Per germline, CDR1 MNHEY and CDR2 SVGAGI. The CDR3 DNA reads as TGTGCCAGCAGTTACCAAGAGACAGGGACCTACAATGAGCAGTCCTTC. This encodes CASSYQETGTYNEQSF.